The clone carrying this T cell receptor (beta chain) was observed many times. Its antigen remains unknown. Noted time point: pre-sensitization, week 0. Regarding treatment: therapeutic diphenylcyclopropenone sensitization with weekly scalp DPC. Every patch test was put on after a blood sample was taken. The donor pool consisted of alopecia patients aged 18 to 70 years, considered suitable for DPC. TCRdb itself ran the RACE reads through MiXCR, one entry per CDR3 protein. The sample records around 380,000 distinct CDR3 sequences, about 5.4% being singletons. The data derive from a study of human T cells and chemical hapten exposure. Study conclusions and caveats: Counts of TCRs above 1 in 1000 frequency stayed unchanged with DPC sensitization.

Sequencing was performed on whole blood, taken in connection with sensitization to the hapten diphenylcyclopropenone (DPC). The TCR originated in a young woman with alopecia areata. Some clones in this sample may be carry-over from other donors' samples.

The CDR3 loop is CASSPAGQGAAFF. In nucleotides, the CDR3 is TGTGCCAGCAGTCCAGCCGGACAGGGGGCGGCTTTCTTT. The genes are TRBV2 and TRBJ1-1; 11 positions match TRBD1. CDR1 is SNHLY and CDR2 is FYNNEI in the germline V gene. The CDR3 sequence is 13 residues long. Germline trimming cut 5 bases from V and 11 bases from J; bases unmatched to any gene: 7.